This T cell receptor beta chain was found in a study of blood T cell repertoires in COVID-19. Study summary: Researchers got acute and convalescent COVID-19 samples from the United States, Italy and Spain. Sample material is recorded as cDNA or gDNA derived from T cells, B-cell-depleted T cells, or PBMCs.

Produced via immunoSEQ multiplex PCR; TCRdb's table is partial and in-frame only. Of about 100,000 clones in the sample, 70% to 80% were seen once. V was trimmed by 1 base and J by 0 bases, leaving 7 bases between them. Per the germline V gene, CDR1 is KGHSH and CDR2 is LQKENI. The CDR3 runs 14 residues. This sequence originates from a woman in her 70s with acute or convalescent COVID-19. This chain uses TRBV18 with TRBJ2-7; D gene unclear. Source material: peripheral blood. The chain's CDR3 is CASSPRRSSYEQYF. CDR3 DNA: TGTGCCAGCTCACCACGGCGGAGCTCCTACGAGCAGTACTTC.